The clone carrying this T cell receptor beta chain was seen a handful of times. The source of the sample is a study of T cells in Graves' hyperthyroidism and ophthalmopathy. V was pared by 2 bases and J by 7 bases, with 12 bases of the junction left unmatched. The germline V gene has CDR1 SGHVS and CDR2 FNYEAQ. This CDR3 contains 17 residues. RNA transcripts were the template for amplifying TCR beta CDR3 regions. The study used the HTBI primer set for a first-round RT-PCR of the TCR CDR3. TCRdb independently ran MiXCR on the multiplex PCR reads; one entry per CDR3 protein. In the table there are about 400,000 distinct CDR3 sequences, around 16% of which are singletons. Stable Graves' hyperthyroidism meant no ophthalmopathy progression within 18 months. Participants, patients aged 18 to 65, had newly diagnosed hyperthyroidism with a duration under 2 months.

Sequenced sample: blood. This receptor was taken from a woman aged 18-29 years with Graves' hyperthyroidism. V is TRBV7-6 and J is TRBJ2-1; 9 bases are a match to TRBD2. CDR3 residues: CASSLSPSVAGDNEQFF. The DNA for the CDR3 is TGTGCCAGCAGCTTAAGTCCGTCGGTAGCGGGAGATAATGAGCAGTTCTTC.